The 5 T cell receptor beta chains below all came from one sample that was sequenced in a study of spatial heterogeneity in lung cancer. Time point: blood at routine non-recurrence follow-up after resection. TCRs were sequenced from unsorted whole RNA of tumor, nontumor lung or PBMC. TCRdb itself ran the 5' RACE reads through MiXCR, one entry per CDR3 protein. The repertoire holds about 120,000 distinct CDR3 sequences, with 12% as singletons. Material: PBMCs, obtained at follow-up. These receptors were collected from a male donor with early-stage non-small cell lung cancer.

CDR3 region: CASSSVGGLYGSPLHF. In DNA, the CDR3 is TGTGCCAGCAGTTCGGTTGGGGGGCTGTACGGATCACCCCTCCACTTT. The genes are TRBV28 and TRBJ1-6; D might be TRBD1 (6 bases). The CDR3 sequence is 16 residues long. V lost 4 bases and J lost 10, with 20 bases in between. CDR1 is MDHEN, CDR2 SYDVKM, per germline.

Many counts were recorded for this clonotype. The chain recombines TRBV29-1 with TRBJ2-7; D gene ambiguous. CDR1 is SQVTM, CDR2 ANQGSEA, per germline. The CDR3 spans 12 residues. V was pared by 7 bases and J by 2 bases, with 12 bases between. The CDR3: CSGATGTYEQYF. The CDR3 DNA is TGCAGCGGCGCGACCGGAACCTACGAGCAGTACTTC.

The chain carries TRBV20-1 and TRBJ2-7; D possibly uses TRBD1 or TRBD2 (5 bases each). The CDR3 length is 14 residues. CDR1 DFQATT and CDR2 SNEGSKA come from the germline V gene (reference sequence). Trimming stripped 1 base from V and 6 bases from J, with 16 bases between. The CDR3 reads CSARGDRDIGEQYF. CDR3 nucleotide sequence: TGCAGTGCTAGAGGGGACCGCGATATTGGCGAGCAGTACTTC.

This clonotype showed up just a few times. The chain couples TRBV28 to TRBJ2-2; 7 positions agree with TRBD1. Germline CDR1 is MDHEN and CDR2 is SYDVKM. This CDR3 spans 14 amino acids. The V gene end was trimmed by 6 bases and the J gene end by 6 bases; junction bases not matched to a gene: 7. As DNA, the CDR3 is TGTGCCAGCAGACGACAGGGTGAGGCCGGGGAGCTGTTTTTT. This gives the protein CASRRQGEAGELFF.

This clonotype was found many times. The V and J genes are TRBV12-3 or TRBV12-4 and TRBJ1-3; no clear D gene. V was shortened by 3 bases and J by 4 bases, with 7 bases between the two germline ends. This CDR3 spans 13 amino acids. DNA of the CDR3: TGTGCCAGCAGTTTTCTGCAAGGAAACACCATATATTTT. Translated: CASSFLQGNTIYF.